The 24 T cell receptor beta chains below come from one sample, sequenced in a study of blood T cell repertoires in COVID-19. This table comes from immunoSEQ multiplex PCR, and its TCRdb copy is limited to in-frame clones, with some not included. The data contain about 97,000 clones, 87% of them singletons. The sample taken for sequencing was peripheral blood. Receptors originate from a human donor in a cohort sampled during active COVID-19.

The CDR3 here is CSALSGGVNTGELFF. DNA for the CDR3: TGCAGCGCGCTTAGCGGGGGGGTGAACACCGGGGAGCTGTTTTTT. The V gene is TRBV29-1, the J gene TRBJ2-2; 11 bases align to TRBD2. Germline assignment: CDR1 SQVTM and CDR2 ANQGSEA. The V segment lost 7 bases and the J segment 1 base; nucleotides outside the gene matches: 5. The CDR3 extends over 15 amino acids.

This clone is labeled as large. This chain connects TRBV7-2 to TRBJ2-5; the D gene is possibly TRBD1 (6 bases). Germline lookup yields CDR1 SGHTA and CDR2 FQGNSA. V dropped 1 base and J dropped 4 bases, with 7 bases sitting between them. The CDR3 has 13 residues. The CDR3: CASSLEQGETQYF. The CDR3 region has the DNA TGTGCCAGCAGCTTAGAACAGGGAGAGACCCAGTACTTC.

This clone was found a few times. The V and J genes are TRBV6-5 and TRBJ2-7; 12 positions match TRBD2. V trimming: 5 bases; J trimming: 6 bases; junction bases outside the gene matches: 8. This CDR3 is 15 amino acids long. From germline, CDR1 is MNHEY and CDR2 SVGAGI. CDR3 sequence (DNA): TGTGCCAGCAGTCAGACTAGCGGGAGAGCTCGCGAGCAGTACTTC. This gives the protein CASSQTSGRAREQYF.

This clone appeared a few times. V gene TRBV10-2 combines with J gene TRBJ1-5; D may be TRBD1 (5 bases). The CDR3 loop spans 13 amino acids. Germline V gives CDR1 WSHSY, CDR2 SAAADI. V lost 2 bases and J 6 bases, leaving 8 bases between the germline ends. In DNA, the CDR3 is TGCGCCAGCAGTGAGGGAGGGACTCAGCCCCAGCATTTT. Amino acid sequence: CASSEGGTQPQHF.

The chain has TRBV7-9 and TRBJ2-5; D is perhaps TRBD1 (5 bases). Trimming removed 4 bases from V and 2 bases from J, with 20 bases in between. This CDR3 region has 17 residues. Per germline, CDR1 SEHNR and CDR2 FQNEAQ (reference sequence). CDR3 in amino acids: CASSYGVFVGAQETQYF. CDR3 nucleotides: TGTGCCAGCAGCTATGGGGTGTTTGTTGGGGCACAAGAGACCCAGTACTTC.

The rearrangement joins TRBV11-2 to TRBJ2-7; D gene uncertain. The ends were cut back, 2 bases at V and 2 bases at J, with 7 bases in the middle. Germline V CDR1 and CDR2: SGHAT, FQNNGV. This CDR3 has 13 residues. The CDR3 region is CASSLSEAYEQYF. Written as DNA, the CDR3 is TGTGCCAGCAGCTTAAGTGAGGCCTACGAGCAGTACTTC.

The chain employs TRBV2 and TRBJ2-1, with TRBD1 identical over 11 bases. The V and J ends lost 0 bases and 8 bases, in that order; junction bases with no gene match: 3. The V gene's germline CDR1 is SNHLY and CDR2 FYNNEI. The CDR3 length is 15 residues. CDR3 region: CASSEAWTGGHEQFF. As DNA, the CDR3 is TGTGCCAGCAGTGAAGCTTGGACAGGGGGCCATGAGCAGTTCTTC.

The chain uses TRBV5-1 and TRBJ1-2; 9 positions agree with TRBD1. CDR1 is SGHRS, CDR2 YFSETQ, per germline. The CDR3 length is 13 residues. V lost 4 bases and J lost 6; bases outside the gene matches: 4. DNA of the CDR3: TGCGCCAGCAGCCCAGGACAGGGGCATGGCTACACCTTC. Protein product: CASSPGQGHGYTF.

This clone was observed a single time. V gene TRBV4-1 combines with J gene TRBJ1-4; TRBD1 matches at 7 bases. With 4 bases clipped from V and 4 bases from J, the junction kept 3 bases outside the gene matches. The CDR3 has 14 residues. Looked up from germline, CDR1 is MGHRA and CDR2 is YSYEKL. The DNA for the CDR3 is TGCGCCAGCAGCCTGGGACAGCTTAATGAAAAACTGTTTTTT. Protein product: CASSLGQLNEKLFF.

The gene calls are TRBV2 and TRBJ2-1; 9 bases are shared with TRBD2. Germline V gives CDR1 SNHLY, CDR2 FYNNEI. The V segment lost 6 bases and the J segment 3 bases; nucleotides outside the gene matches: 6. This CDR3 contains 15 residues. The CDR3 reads CASRRLAERYNEQFF. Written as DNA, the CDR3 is TGTGCCAGCAGACGACTAGCGGAGCGCTACAATGAGCAGTTCTTC.

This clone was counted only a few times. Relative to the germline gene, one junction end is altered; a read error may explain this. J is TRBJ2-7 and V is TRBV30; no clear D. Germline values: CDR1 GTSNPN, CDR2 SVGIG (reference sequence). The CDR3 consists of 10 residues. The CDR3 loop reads CAWSKTDVHF. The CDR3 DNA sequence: TGTGCCTGGAGTAAGACTGACGTTCACTTC.

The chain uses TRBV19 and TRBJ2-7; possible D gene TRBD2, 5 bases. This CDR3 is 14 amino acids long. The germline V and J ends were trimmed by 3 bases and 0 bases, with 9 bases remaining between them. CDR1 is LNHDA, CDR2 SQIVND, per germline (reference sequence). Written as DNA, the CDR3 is TGTGCCAGTAGTATGGGGAGAGACTCCTACGAGCAGTACTTC. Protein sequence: CASSMGRDSYEQYF. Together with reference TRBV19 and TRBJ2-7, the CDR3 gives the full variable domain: DGGITQSPKYLFRKEGQNVTLSCEQNLNHDAMYWYRQDPGQGLRLIYYSQIVNDFQKGDIAEGYSVSREKKESFPLTVTSAQKNPTAFYLCASSMGRDSYEQYFGPGTRLTVT.

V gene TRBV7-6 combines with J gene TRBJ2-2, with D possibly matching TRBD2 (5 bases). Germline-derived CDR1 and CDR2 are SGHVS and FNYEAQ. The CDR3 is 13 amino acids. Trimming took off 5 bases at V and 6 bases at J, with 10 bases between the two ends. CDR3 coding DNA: TGTGCCAGCAGCCACAAACTAGCCGGGGAGCTGTTTTTT. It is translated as CASSHKLAGELFF.

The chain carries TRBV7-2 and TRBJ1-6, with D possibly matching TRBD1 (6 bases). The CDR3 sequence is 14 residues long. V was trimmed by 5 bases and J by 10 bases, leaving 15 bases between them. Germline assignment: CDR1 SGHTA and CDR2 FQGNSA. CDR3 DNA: TGTGCCAGCAGCCTGGGGGCTGGTAGCTCACCCCTCCACTTT. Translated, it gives CASSLGAGSSPLHF.

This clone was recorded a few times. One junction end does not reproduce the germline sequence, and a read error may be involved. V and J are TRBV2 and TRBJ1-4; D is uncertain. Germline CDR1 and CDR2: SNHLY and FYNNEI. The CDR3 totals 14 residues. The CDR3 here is CASIERATNEKLFF. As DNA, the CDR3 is TGTGCCAGCATTGAAAGAGCAACTAATGAAAAACTGTTTTTT.

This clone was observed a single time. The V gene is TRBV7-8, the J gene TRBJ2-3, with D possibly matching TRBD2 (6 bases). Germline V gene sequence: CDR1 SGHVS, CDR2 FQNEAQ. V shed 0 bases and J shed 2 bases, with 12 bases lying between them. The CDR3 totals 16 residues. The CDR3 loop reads CASSLAWAGNTDTQYF. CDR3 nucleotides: TGTGCCAGCAGCTTAGCATGGGCGGGAAACACAGATACGCAGTATTTT.

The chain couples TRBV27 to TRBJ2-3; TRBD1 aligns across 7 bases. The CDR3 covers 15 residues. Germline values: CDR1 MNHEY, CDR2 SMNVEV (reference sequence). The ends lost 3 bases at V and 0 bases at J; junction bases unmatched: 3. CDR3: CASSFKGASTDTQYF. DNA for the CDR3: TGTGCCAGCAGTTTCAAGGGGGCTAGCACAGATACGCAGTATTTT.

The CDR3 reads CASSVGGTGTYEQYF. The DNA of the CDR3 is TGTGCCAGCAGCGTAGGAGGGACAGGGACATACGAGCAGTACTTC. The rearrangement links TRBV9 to TRBJ2-7, with 9 bases identical to TRBD1. V lost 0 bases and J lost 4; bases outside the gene matches: 5. In germline, CDR1 is SGDLS, CDR2 YYNGEE. This CDR3 is built from 15 residues.

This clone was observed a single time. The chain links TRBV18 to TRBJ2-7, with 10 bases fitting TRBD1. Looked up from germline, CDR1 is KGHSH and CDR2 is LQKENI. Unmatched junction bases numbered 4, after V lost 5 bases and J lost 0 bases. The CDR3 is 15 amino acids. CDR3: CASSIGTGDSYEQYF. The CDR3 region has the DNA TGTGCCAGCTCAATCGGGACAGGGGACTCCTACGAGCAGTACTTC.

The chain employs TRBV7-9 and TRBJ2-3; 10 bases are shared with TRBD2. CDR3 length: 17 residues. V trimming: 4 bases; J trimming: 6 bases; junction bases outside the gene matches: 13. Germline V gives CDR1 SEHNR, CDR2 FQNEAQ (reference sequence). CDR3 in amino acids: CASSSLTTSGTRDTQYF. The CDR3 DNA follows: TGTGCCAGCAGCTCCCTTACTACTAGCGGGACGCGGGATACGCAGTATTTT.

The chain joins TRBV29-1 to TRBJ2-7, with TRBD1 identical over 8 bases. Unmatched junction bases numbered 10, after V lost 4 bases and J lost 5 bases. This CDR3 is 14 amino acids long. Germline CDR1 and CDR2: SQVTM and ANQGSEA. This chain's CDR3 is CSVVFQGALHEQYF. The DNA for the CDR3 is TGCAGCGTTGTGTTCCAGGGGGCTTTGCACGAGCAGTACTTC.

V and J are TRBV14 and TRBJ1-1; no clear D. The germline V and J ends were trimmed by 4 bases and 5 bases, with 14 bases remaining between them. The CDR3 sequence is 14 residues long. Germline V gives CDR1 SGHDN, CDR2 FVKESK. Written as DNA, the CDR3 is TGTGCCAGCAGCCCTGGTATCGGGGAGACTGAAGCTTTCTTT. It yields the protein CASSPGIGETEAFF.

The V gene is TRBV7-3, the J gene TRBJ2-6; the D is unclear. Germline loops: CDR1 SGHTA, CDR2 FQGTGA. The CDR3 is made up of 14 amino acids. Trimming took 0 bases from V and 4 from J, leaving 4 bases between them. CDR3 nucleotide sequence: TGTGCCAGCAGCTTAACGGCAGGGGCCAACGTCCTGACTTTC. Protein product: CASSLTAGANVLTF. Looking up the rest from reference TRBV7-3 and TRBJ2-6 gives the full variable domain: GAGVSQTPSNKVTEKGKYVELRCDPISGHTALYWYRQSLGQGPEFLIYFQGTGAADDSGLPNDRFFAVRPEGSVSTLKIQRTERGDSAVYLCASSLTAGANVLTFGAGSRLTVL.

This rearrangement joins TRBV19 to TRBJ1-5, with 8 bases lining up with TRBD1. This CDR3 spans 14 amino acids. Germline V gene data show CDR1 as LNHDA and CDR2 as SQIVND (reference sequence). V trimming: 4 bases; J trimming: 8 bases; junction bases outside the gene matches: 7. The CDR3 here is CASSTTGGMEPQHF. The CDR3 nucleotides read TGTGCCAGTAGTACTACAGGGGGTATGGAGCCCCAGCATTTT.